This entry lists 22 T cell receptor beta chains sequenced from one sample in a study of shared clonotypes between healthy human individuals. The repertoire was sequenced with immunoSEQ multiplex PCR; TCRdb's copy has only in-frame clones and lacks some. The sample records under 1 million clones, roughly 96% being singletons. CD45RO-negative, CCR7-selected cells formed the naive CD8 fraction, which excluded terminally differentiated effector memory CD45RA+ cells. The source material was naive CD8+ T cells sorted from blood. The receptors originated from a man aged 25-40 years in good health.

Only a few counts were recorded for this clone. J is TRBJ2-3 and V is TRBV14; 11 bases agree with TRBD2. The CDR3 extends over 18 amino acids. From germline, CDR1 is SGHDN and CDR2 FVKESK. Unmatched junction bases numbered 13, after V lost 4 bases and J lost 4 bases. CDR3 region: CASSRPGLAALRADTQYF. CDR3 nucleotide sequence: TGTGCCAGCAGCCGCCCGGGACTAGCGGCCCTTAGGGCAGATACGCAGTATTTT. Variable domain in full (rest from reference TRBV14 and TRBJ2-3): EAGVTQFPSHSVIEKGQTVTLRCDPISGHDNLYWYRRVMGKEIKFLLHFVKESKQDESGMPNNRFLAERTGGTYSTLKVQPAELEDSGVYFCASSRPGLAALRADTQYFGPGTRLTVL.

This chain connects TRBV5-1 to TRBJ1-2; tentative D call: TRBD1 (5 bases). The CDR3 extends over 17 amino acids. V lost 0 bases to trimming and J lost 4 bases, with 19 bases between them. Germline V gene data show CDR1 as SGHRS and CDR2 as YFSETQ. In nucleotides, the CDR3 is TGCGCCAGCAGCTTGGGGGGCGACAGACCCCTCCCCTATGGCTACACCTTC. It codes for CASSLGGDRPLPYGYTF.

This sequence joins TRBV7-9 and TRBJ2-7; weak D call: TRBD2 (5 bases). CDR1 is SEHNR, CDR2 FQNEAQ, per germline (reference sequence). Between the trimmed V and J ends, which lost 5 bases and 3 bases, there was a span of 8 bases. The CDR3 sequence is 12 residues long. In nucleotides, the CDR3 is TGTGCCAGCAGCGACCGGGACTACGAGCAGTACTTC. Encoded protein: CASSDRDYEQYF.

This sequence joins TRBV2 and TRBJ2-7; TRBD1 might be the D (6 bases). The V gene's germline CDR1 is SNHLY and CDR2 FYNNEI. Trimming stripped 3 bases from V and 0 bases from J, with 12 bases between. This CDR3 contains 15 residues. CDR3 region: CASSERAGASYEQYF. The CDR3 nucleotides are TGTGCCAGCAGTGAGAGGGCAGGGGCCTCCTACGAGCAGTACTTC.

The chain recombines TRBV7-9 with TRBJ1-1; D is undetermined. Between the trimmed V and J ends, which lost 4 bases and 1 base, there was a span of 10 bases. CDR3 size: 14 residues. Germline CDR1 SEHNR, CDR2 FQNEAQ (reference sequence). The CDR3 region is CASSSLDRNTEAFF. The CDR3 nucleotides are TGTGCCAGCAGCTCTTTGGACCGGAACACTGAAGCTTTCTTT.

This clone was seen just once. The J gene is TRBJ1-5, the V gene TRBV19, with 8 bases fitting TRBD1. CDR1 is LNHDA and CDR2 is SQIVND in the germline V gene (reference sequence). The CDR3 is 16 amino acids. The trim removed 5 bases at V and 0 bases at J, leaving 6 bases unmatched. CDR3 amino acids: CASSARTGISNQPQHF. As DNA, the CDR3 is TGTGCCAGTAGTGCCCGGACAGGGATTAGCAATCAGCCCCAGCATTTT.

This sequence joins TRBV6-1 and TRBJ2-1; perhaps D is TRBD1 or TRBD2 (5 bases each). Germline assignment: CDR1 MNHNS and CDR2 SASEGT. The CDR3 sequence is 14 residues long. V lost 1 base and J 6 bases, leaving 10 bases between the germline ends. The CDR3 spells CASSEDRGGNEQFF. DNA for the CDR3: TGTGCCAGCAGTGAAGACCGTGGGGGCAATGAGCAGTTCTTC.

The V and J genes are TRBV7-9 and TRBJ2-1; D remains ambiguous. With 0 bases removed from V and 3 bases from J, the gap between germline ends came to 9 bases. Germline loops: CDR1 SEHNR, CDR2 FQNEAQ (reference sequence). CDR3 size: 15 residues. This CDR3 is CASSLAVKGYNEQFF. In nucleotides, the CDR3 is TGTGCCAGCAGCTTAGCGGTTAAAGGCTACAATGAGCAGTTCTTC.

The genes are TRBV18 and TRBJ2-5, with 7 bases that match TRBD1. Germline CDR1 is KGHSH and CDR2 is LQKENI. The J segment lost 4 bases and the V segment lost 1 base, leaving 6 bases of the junction unmatched. CDR3 size: 15 residues. The CDR3 loop reads CASSPQRDSRETQYF. Here the CDR3 DNA reads TGTGCCAGCTCACCACAAAGGGACAGCAGAGAGACCCAGTACTTC.

J is TRBJ2-1 and V is TRBV14, with D maybe TRBD2 (6 bases). Germline V lookup: CDR1 SGHDN, CDR2 FVKESK. Trimming left V 1 base short and J 8 bases short, with 12 bases between. There are 14 residues in the CDR3. The CDR3 coding sequence is TGTGCCAGCAGCCAAGGTTCGGGAGCCCATGAGCAGTTCTTC. It encodes CASSQGSGAHEQFF.

The chain has TRBV7-6 and TRBJ2-7; maybe TRBD2 (5 bases). V shed 3 bases and J shed 3 bases, with 6 bases lying between them. The CDR3 spans 12 residues. The germline CDR1 and CDR2 sequences are SGHVS and FNYEAQ. Here the CDR3 DNA reads TGTGCCAGCAGCTTTGAGGGCTACGAGCAGTACTTC. It translates to CASSFEGYEQYF.

The V gene is TRBV4-1, the J gene TRBJ1-3; D remains unclear. Germline V lookup: CDR1 MGHRA, CDR2 YSYEKL. This CDR3 comprises 15 residues. V was trimmed by 4 bases and J by 1 base, leaving 11 bases between them. CDR3 in amino acids: CASSLSGGSGNTIYF. The CDR3 DNA sequence: TGCGCCAGCAGCCTGTCAGGTGGTTCTGGAAACACCATATATTTT.

V usage is TRBV2 and J usage is TRBJ2-3, with no clear D. Deletions cut 6 bases from V and 6 bases from J, with 10 bases between. CDR1 and CDR2 from the germline V gene are SNHLY and FYNNEI. This CDR3 is built from 12 residues. The DNA for the CDR3 is TGTGCCAGCAGCGCGTATGTGGATACGCAGTATTTT. This codes for CASSAYVDTQYF. Variable domain in full (rest from reference TRBV2 and TRBJ2-3): EPEVTQTPSHQVTQMGQEVILRCVPISNHLYFYWYRQILGQKVEFLVSFYNNEISEKSEIFDDQFSVERPDGSNFTLKIRSTKLEDSAMYFCASSAYVDTQYFGPGTRLTVL.

V gene TRBV27 combines with J gene TRBJ2-3; 13 bases line up with TRBD2. The CDR3 spans 18 residues. The V segment lost 1 base and the J segment 2 bases; nucleotides outside the gene matches: 6. CDR1 MNHEY and CDR2 SMNVEV come from the germline V gene (reference sequence). Written as DNA, the CDR3 is TGTGCCAGCAGTTTATTACTAGCGGGAGGGCCAGTCACAGATACGCAGTATTTT. It is translated as CASSLLLAGGPVTDTQYF.

The chain combines TRBV6-6 with TRBJ2-7, with 7 bases matching TRBD2. V lost 4 bases and J lost 0; bases outside the gene matches: 6. Germline CDR1 MNHNY, CDR2 SVGAGI (reference sequence). The CDR3 totals 15 residues. The CDR3 DNA follows: TGTGCCAGCAGTTTGTACCGGGACTACTCCTACGAGCAGTACTTC. This sequence encodes CASSLYRDYSYEQYF.

The J gene is TRBJ2-1, the V gene TRBV2; 12 positions agree with TRBD2. CDR1 is SNHLY, CDR2 FYNNEI, per germline. The CDR3 runs 17 residues. V shed 3 bases and J 8 bases; nucleotides not matched to a gene: 11. CDR3: CASSDPTSGSHYDEQFF. CDR3 nucleotides: TGTGCCAGCAGTGACCCGACTAGCGGGAGTCATTACGATGAGCAGTTCTTC.

V is TRBV29-1 and J is TRBJ2-7, with D possibly matching TRBD2 (5 bases). The V end lost 2 bases, the J end lost 3 bases, and 14 bases lay between the germline ends. Germline V gives CDR1 SQVTM, CDR2 ANQGSEA. The CDR3 length is 14 residues. The CDR3 sequence: CSVERGLADYEQYF. DNA of the CDR3: TGCAGCGTTGAAAGAGGCCTAGCCGACTACGAGCAGTACTTC.

V gene TRBV27 combines with J gene TRBJ2-1; D gene unclear. Per germline, CDR1 MNHEY and CDR2 SMNVEV (reference sequence). There are 16 residues in the CDR3. With 5 bases removed from V and 1 base from J, the gap between germline ends came to 15 bases. CDR3 nucleotides: TGTGCCAGCAGTATACTTTTCGTGGCTTCCTACAATGAGCAGTTCTTC. Translating gives CASSILFVASYNEQFF.

The chain is built from TRBV11-1 and TRBJ2-7, with TRBD2 as a possible D gene (7 bases). From germline, CDR1 is SGHAT and CDR2 FQDESV (reference sequence). The V end was cut by 5 bases, the J end by 6 bases, with 20 bases between. The CDR3 is 15 amino acids. The CDR3 reads CASSQSGRGLFEQYF. The CDR3 region has the DNA TGTGCCAGCAGCCAGTCGGGGCGGGGGCTGTTCGAGCAGTACTTC. The entire variable domain, with the rest obtained from reference TRBV11-1 and TRBJ2-7, is as follows: EAEVAQSPRYKITEKSQAVAFWCDPISGHATLYWYRQILGQGPELLVQFQDESVVDDSQLPKDRFSAERLKGVDSTLKIQPAELGDSAMYLCASSQSGRGLFEQYFGPGTRLTVT.

The chain has TRBV6-5 and TRBJ2-7, with D uncertain. The V gene's germline CDR1 is MNHEY and CDR2 SVGAGI. Trimming removed 0 bases at V and 2 bases at J, with 11 bases between. The CDR3 runs 15 residues. The CDR3 protein is CASSYSSTGTYEQYF. The CDR3 nucleotides read TGTGCCAGCAGTTACTCTAGTACTGGAACCTACGAGCAGTACTTC.

The chain carries TRBV5-1 and TRBJ1-5, with D perhaps matching TRBD1 (6 bases). Per the germline V gene, CDR1 is SGHRS and CDR2 is YFSETQ. This CDR3 region has 15 residues. The V end was cut by 0 bases, the J end by 6 bases, with 13 bases between. The CDR3 DNA reads TGCGCCAGCAGCTTGGCAGGGGACGGCAGTCAGCCCCAGCATTTT. Its protein is CASSLAGDGSQPQHF.

In this sample, this clone turned up once. J is TRBJ2-7 and V is TRBV6-4, with 7 bases that match TRBD2. V lost 5 bases and J lost 7; bases outside the gene matches: 11. This CDR3 comprises 14 residues. Germline values: CDR1 MRHNA, CDR2 SNTAGT. CDR3 DNA: TGTGCCAGCAGTCCAAGAGCGGGATCGAGGGAGCAGTACTTC. Its translation is CASSPRAGSREQYF.